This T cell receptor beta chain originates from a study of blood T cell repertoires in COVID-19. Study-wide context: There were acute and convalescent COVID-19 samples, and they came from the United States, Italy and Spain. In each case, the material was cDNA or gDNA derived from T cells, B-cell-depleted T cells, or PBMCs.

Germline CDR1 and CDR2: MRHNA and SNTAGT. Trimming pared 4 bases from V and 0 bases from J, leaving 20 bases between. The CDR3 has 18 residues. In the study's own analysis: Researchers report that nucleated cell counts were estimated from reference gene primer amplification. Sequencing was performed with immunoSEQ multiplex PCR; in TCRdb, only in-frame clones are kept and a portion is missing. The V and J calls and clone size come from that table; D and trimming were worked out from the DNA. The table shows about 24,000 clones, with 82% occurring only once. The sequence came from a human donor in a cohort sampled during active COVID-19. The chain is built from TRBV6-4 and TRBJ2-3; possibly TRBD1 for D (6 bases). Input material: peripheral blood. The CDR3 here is CASSVSFCNTGSTDTQYF. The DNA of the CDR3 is TGTGCCAGCAGTGTCTCCTTTTGTAATACAGGGAGCACAGATACGCAGTATTTT.